This TCR beta chain was identified during a study of Graves' ophthalmopathy and Graves' hyperthyroidism. The V gene lost 0 bases and the J gene lost 8 bases, with 17 bases spanning the gap. The germline V gene has CDR1 SGDLS and CDR2 YYNGEE. The CDR3 runs to 15 residues. Amplified TCR beta CDR3 regions were obtained using RNA transcripts as template. HTBI primers primed a first-round RT-PCR, and a second-round multiplex PCR followed. TCRdb ran MiXCR on the multiplex PCR reads and lists one entry per CDR3 protein. The sample carries some 1.1 million distinct CDR3 sequences, about 40% recorded once. This clonotype was seen repeatedly, ten times or more.

The origin of this receptor is an adult man with Graves' hyperthyroidism. Sequencing input: peripheral blood or thyroid tissue (not recorded which). The rearrangement joins TRBV9 to TRBJ1-2; tentatively, D is TRBD1 (5 bases). The chain's CDR3 is CASSVDPRGQSGYTF. CDR3 in DNA: TGTGCCAGCAGCGTAGACCCCCGCGGACAATCGGGCTACACCTTC.